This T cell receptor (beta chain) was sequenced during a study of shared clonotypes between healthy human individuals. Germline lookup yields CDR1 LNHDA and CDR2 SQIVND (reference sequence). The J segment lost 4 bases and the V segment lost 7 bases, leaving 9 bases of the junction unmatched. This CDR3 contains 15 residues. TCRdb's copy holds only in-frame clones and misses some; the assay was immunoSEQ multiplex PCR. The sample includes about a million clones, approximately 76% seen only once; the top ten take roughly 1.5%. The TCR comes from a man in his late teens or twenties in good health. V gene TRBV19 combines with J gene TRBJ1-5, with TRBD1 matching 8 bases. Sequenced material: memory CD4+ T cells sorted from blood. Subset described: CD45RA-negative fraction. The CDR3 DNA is TGTGCCAGTACCCGGGACAGGCAAGCGAATCAGCCCCAGCATTTT. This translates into CASTRDRQANQPQHF.